The 28 T cell receptor beta chains given below trace back to one sample, sequenced in a study of T-cell reconstitution after alpha-beta-depleted transplantation in children. For TCRbeta, the library was prepared with unique molecular identifiers. TCRdb independently ran MiXCR on the PCR reads; one entry per CDR3 protein. The sample holds approximately 490,000 distinct CDR3 sequences, 12% seen once. Source: PBMCs from the stem cell graft donor, taken from the stem cell graft. The receptors come from a human donor who donated a stem cell graft to a child with combined immunodeficiency.

This clonotype came up many times. This chain joins TRBV10-3 and TRBJ1-2; D gene uncertain. The CDR3 is 13 amino acids. Germline V gene sequence: CDR1 ENHRY, CDR2 SYGVKD. V lost 3 bases and J 3 bases, leaving 8 bases between the germline ends. CDR3 nucleotide sequence: TGTGCCATCAGTGATTGGGCAGACTATGGCTACACCTTC. This sequence encodes CAISDWADYGYTF.

The table lists this clonotype with many counts. The chain joins TRBV12-3 or TRBV12-4 to TRBJ2-1, with D maybe TRBD2 (5 bases). The CDR3 loop spans 14 amino acids. The V gene lost 3 bases and the J gene lost 3 bases, with 9 bases spanning the gap. CDR3 amino acids: CASSLRALYNEQFF. DNA for the CDR3: TGTGCCAGCAGTTTGAGGGCCCTCTACAATGAGCAGTTCTTC.

In its sample, this clonotype was seen many times. The rearrangement uses TRBV24-1 and TRBJ2-1, with TRBD2 identical over 7 bases. J lost 6 bases, V lost 2 bases, and 6 bases had no gene match. CDR1 is KGHDR, CDR2 SFDVKD, per germline. The CDR3 runs 15 residues. In nucleotides, the CDR3 is TGTGCCACCAGTGATTACCCGGGACTAAGCAATGAGCAGTTCTTC. This encodes CATSDYPGLSNEQFF.

This clonotype was observed many times. V and J are TRBV7-9 and TRBJ2-7, with TRBD1 identical over 8 bases. The CDR3 extends over 13 amino acids. CDR1 and CDR2 from the germline V gene are SEHNR and FQNEAQ (reference sequence). After removal of 5 bases from V and 3 bases from J, the junction contained 3 bases not matched to a gene. CDR3 loop: CASSPTGDYEQYF. For the CDR3, the DNA is TGTGCCAGCAGCCCGACAGGGGACTACGAGCAGTACTTC.

In this sample, this clonotype turned up many times. The chain carries TRBV12-3 or TRBV12-4 and TRBJ2-5, with D unclear. The V gene lost 3 bases and the J gene lost 6 bases, with 8 bases spanning the gap. The CDR3 loop spans 12 amino acids. The CDR3: CASSFWAQTQYF. CDR3 nucleotide sequence: TGTGCCAGCAGTTTTTGGGCGCAGACCCAGTACTTC.

This clonotype has ten or more counts. The genes are TRBV6-2 or TRBV6-3 and TRBJ2-1; possibly TRBD2 for D (6 bases). The V end lost 2 bases, the J end lost 2 bases, and 28 bases lay between the germline ends. The length of the CDR3 is 21 residues. Germline CDR1 is MNHEY and CDR2 is SVGEGT. The CDR3 DNA is TGTGCCAGCAGTTACCCGCCGGAGACTATAGGAGCGGGTCCTACCTACAATGAGCAGTTCTTC. As protein: CASSYPPETIGAGPTYNEQFF.

This rearrangement joins TRBV2 to TRBJ2-1, with 8 bases that match TRBD2. Germline V gene lookup returns CDR1 SNHLY and CDR2 FYNNEI. This CDR3 comprises 16 residues. V lost 3 bases and J lost 2; bases outside the gene matches: 6. The CDR3 reads CASSEAGTRTYNEQFF. The DNA for the CDR3 is TGTGCCAGCAGTGAGGCCGGGACTAGGACCTACAATGAGCAGTTCTTC.

The chain recombines TRBV30 with TRBJ2-1, with 9 bases identical to TRBD1. V gave up 6 bases and J gave up 0 bases; unmatched junction bases: 6. This CDR3 contains 15 residues. Germline V lookup: CDR1 GTSNPN, CDR2 SVGIG (reference sequence). The CDR3 protein is CACFDRGGSYNEQFF. DNA for the CDR3: TGTGCCTGCTTCGACAGGGGGGGCTCCTACAATGAGCAGTTCTTC. Variable domain in full (rest from reference TRBV30 and TRBJ2-1): SQTIHQWPATLVQPVGSPLSLECTVEGTSNPNLYWYRQAAGRGLQLLFYSVGIGQISSEVPQNLSASRPQDRQFILSSKKLLLSDSGFYLCACFDRGGSYNEQFFGPGTRLTVL.

This clonotype was seen more than once but under ten times. V and J are TRBV24-1 and TRBJ2-3; D is perhaps TRBD2 (6 bases). V lost 2 bases and J 2 bases, leaving 19 bases between the germline ends. This CDR3 is 18 amino acids long. CDR1 is KGHDR, CDR2 SFDVKD, per germline. As DNA, the CDR3 is TGTGCCACCAGTGATTCTCAATACACCGGGAGCCACACAGATACGCAGTATTTT. Its translation is CATSDSQYTGSHTDTQYF.

This clonotype appeared a few times. The V gene is TRBV11-2, the J gene TRBJ2-3; the D is unclear. Germline V gives CDR1 SGHAT, CDR2 FQNNGV. This CDR3 contains 15 residues. The V end lost 2 bases, the J end lost 1 base, and 10 bases lay between the germline ends. For the CDR3, the DNA is TGTGCCAGCAGCTTACGACCCTACCGCACAGATACGCAGTATTTT. Amino acid sequence: CASSLRPYRTDTQYF.

This clonotype was seen a few times. This rearrangement joins TRBV13 to TRBJ2-2, with D possibly being TRBD2 (5 bases). Deletions cut 1 base from V and 3 bases from J, with 6 bases between. The CDR3 is made up of 14 amino acids. Germline V gene sequence: CDR1 PRHDT, CDR2 FYEKMQ (reference sequence). CDR3 loop: CASSLEGDTGELFF. In DNA, the CDR3 is TGTGCCAGCAGCTTAGAGGGAGACACCGGGGAGCTGTTTTTT.

The sample holds many counts of this clonotype. The chain carries TRBV7-9 and TRBJ2-1; perhaps TRBD2 as D (5 bases). Trimming cost V 6 bases and J 4 bases, with 10 bases left between them. Germline CDR1 is SEHNR and CDR2 is FQNEAQ (reference sequence). CDR3 length: 13 residues. In DNA, the CDR3 is TGTGCCAGCAGTCCGGGATCTTACAATGAGCAGTTCTTC. Encoded protein: CASSPGSYNEQFF. Full variable domain (outside the CDR3, taken from reference TRBV7-9 and TRBJ2-1): DTGVSQNPRHKITKRGQNVTFRCDPISEHNRLYWYRQTLGQGPEFLTYFQNEAQLEKSRLLSDRFSAERPKGSFSTLEIQRTEQGDSAMYLCASSPGSYNEQFFGPGTRLTVL.

The chain recombines TRBV5-1 with TRBJ2-7, with D tentatively TRBD2 (5 bases). Germline CDR1 reads SGHRS; CDR2 reads YFSETQ. Trimming stripped 0 bases from V and 5 bases from J, with 12 bases between. This CDR3 has 14 residues. The CDR3 bases are TGCGCCAGCAGCTTGGAGCGGTCCCCCCACGAGCAGTACTTC. Its protein is CASSLERSPHEQYF.

This clonotype was found many times. The V call is TRBV12-3 or TRBV12-4, the J call TRBJ2-1; D call uncertain. This CDR3 has 16 residues. V lost 7 bases to trimming and J lost 0 bases, with 16 bases between them. The chain's CDR3 is CASTLGGLGSYNEQFF. The CDR3 DNA sequence: TGTGCCAGCACCCTTGGTGGGCTAGGCTCCTACAATGAGCAGTTCTTC.

This clonotype has only a few counts. The chain uses TRBV29-1 and TRBJ2-2; D remains unclear. V gave up 2 bases and J gave up 6 bases, with 10 bases separating them. Germline lookup yields CDR1 SQVTM and CDR2 ANQGSEA. The CDR3 runs 13 residues. Here the CDR3 reads CSVEWGIAGELFF. The DNA for the CDR3 is TGCAGCGTTGAATGGGGAATAGCCGGGGAGCTGTTTTTT.

V usage is TRBV2 and J usage is TRBJ2-6, with D perhaps given as TRBD1 or TRBD2 (5 bases each). Germline V gives CDR1 SNHLY, CDR2 FYNNEI. CDR3 length equals 18 residues. V was shortened by 2 bases and J by 1 base, with 15 bases between the two germline ends. CDR3 nucleotides: TGTGCCAGCAGTGAATCGAGGGCAGGGCGATCTGGGGCCAACGTCCTGACTTTC. Its translation is CASSESRAGRSGANVLTF. The full variable domain, completed using reference TRBV2 and TRBJ2-6, is EPEVTQTPSHQVTQMGQEVILRCVPISNHLYFYWYRQILGQKVEFLVSFYNNEISEKSEIFDDQFSVERPDGSNFTLKIRSTKLEDSAMYFCASSESRAGRSGANVLTFGAGSRLTVL.

The CDR3 sequence is CASSAVEETQYF. CDR3 bases: TGTGCCAGCAGCGCAGTAGAAGAGACCCAGTACTTC. The J gene is TRBJ2-5, the V gene TRBV9; unclear D gene. V was shortened by 3 bases and J by 3 bases, with 6 bases between the two germline ends. Germline assignment: CDR1 SGDLS and CDR2 YYNGEE. The CDR3 sequence is 12 residues long.

There are a few counts of this clonotype. The chain employs TRBV20-1 and TRBJ1-2; D is unclear. The CDR3 sequence is 12 residues long. Germline CDR1 and CDR2: DFQATT and SNEGSKA (reference sequence). The germline V and J ends were trimmed by 4 bases and 3 bases, with 9 bases remaining between them. As DNA, the CDR3 is TGCAGTGCTACGACGGGCGACTATGGCTACACCTTC. Translation gives CSATTGDYGYTF.

V and J are TRBV24-1 and TRBJ2-5; D remains ambiguous. With 1 base removed from V and 13 bases from J, the gap between germline ends came to 9 bases. Germline CDR1 and CDR2: KGHDR and SFDVKD. The CDR3 has 11 residues. This CDR3 reads CATSDFLQTYF. Here the CDR3 DNA reads TGTGCCACCAGTGATTTTCTTCAGACGTACTTC.

V gene TRBV20-1 combines with J gene TRBJ2-7; 11 bases map to TRBD2. From germline, CDR1 is DFQATT and CDR2 SNEGSKA (reference sequence). The CDR3 spans 13 residues. The trim removed 6 bases at V and 7 bases at J, leaving 8 bases unmatched. This CDR3 is CSAPGLAVEEQYF. CDR3 DNA sequence: TGCAGTGCCCCGGGACTAGCGGTGGAAGAGCAGTACTTC.

The rearrangement links TRBV20-1 to TRBJ2-3; possibly TRBD2 for D (5 bases). This CDR3 comprises 17 residues. CDR1 and CDR2 (germline): DFQATT, SNEGSKA (reference sequence). Trimming stripped 1 base from V and 4 bases from J, with 21 bases between. CDR3 loop: CSARGPGRGTIADTQYF. The CDR3 region has the DNA TGCAGTGCTAGAGGCCCCGGTCGGGGTACAATCGCAGATACGCAGTATTTT.

This clonotype was counted only a few times. The rearrangement uses TRBV6-5 and TRBJ2-3; D remains unclear. Trimming pared 2 bases from V and 4 bases from J, leaving 13 bases between. Germline values: CDR1 MNHEY, CDR2 SVGAGI. This CDR3 has 15 amino acids. The CDR3 here is CASSYAPRPPDTQYF. DNA for the CDR3: TGTGCCAGCAGTTACGCCCCCCGCCCCCCAGATACGCAGTATTTT.

The chain employs TRBV6-1 and TRBJ2-1; 14 bases map to TRBD2. Unmatched junction bases numbered 9, after V lost 5 bases and J lost 6 bases. CDR3 length: 17 residues. From germline, CDR1 is MNHNS and CDR2 SASEGT. The DNA for the CDR3 is TGTGCCAGCAGTCCCGGGACTAGCGGGGGACCCTCCAATGAGCAGTTCTTC. It codes for CASSPGTSGGPSNEQFF.

This clonotype was picked up many times. The chain has TRBV12-3 or TRBV12-4 and TRBJ2-3, with D possibly matching TRBD2 (5 bases). Trimming took off 3 bases at V and 3 bases at J, with 10 bases between the two ends. This CDR3 region has 14 residues. The CDR3 reads CASSFGLATDTQYF. As DNA, the CDR3 is TGTGCCAGCAGTTTTGGCCTAGCAACAGATACGCAGTATTTT.

The rearrangement links TRBV29-1 to TRBJ2-5; tentatively, D is TRBD2 (6 bases). Looked up from germline, CDR1 is SQVTM and CDR2 is ANQGSEA. V shed 4 bases and J shed 5 bases, with 11 bases lying between them. The CDR3 contains 12 residues. This CDR3 is CSVAEGRETQYF. The CDR3 region has the DNA TGCAGCGTTGCGGAGGGTAGGGAGACCCAGTACTTC.

This clonotype has only a few counts. V is TRBV12-3 or TRBV12-4 and J is TRBJ2-1; 15 positions agree with TRBD2. Germline trimming cut 5 bases from V and 10 bases from J; bases unmatched to any gene: 9. The CDR3 extends over 16 amino acids. The CDR3 reads CASSPRTSGRVVEQFF. CDR3 DNA: TGTGCCAGCAGTCCCCGGACTAGCGGGAGGGTGGTCGAGCAGTTCTTC.

In this sample, this clonotype turned up a few times. The DNA for the CDR3 is TGTGCCAGCAGCGCCCACAGGGCTGGGGCCAACGTCCTGACTTTC. This translates into CASSAHRAGANVLTF. This rearrangement joins TRBV7-2 to TRBJ2-6, with a weak D call TRBD1 (6 bases). There are 15 residues in the CDR3. Germline lookup yields CDR1 SGHTA and CDR2 FQGNSA. V was shortened by 5 bases and J by 2 bases, with 10 bases between the two germline ends.

The chain has TRBV7-2 and TRBJ1-5; the D is unclear. CDR1 and CDR2 (germline): SGHTA, FQGNSA. This CDR3 contains 15 residues. Between the trimmed V and J ends, which lost 1 base and 3 bases, there was a span of 10 bases. DNA of the CDR3: TGTGCCAGCAGCTTAGGGCCGCTAGACAATCAGCCCCAGCATTTT. This sequence encodes CASSLGPLDNQPQHF.